The following is a T cell receptor (beta chain) sequence with its context. The antigen is not known. The data were taken from a study of beta chain features in type 1 diabetes. Study overall: Cell yields, age and gender were similar between patients and healthy donors.

Sequencing targeted expressed TCRB transcripts, as all isolated RNA had been reverse transcribed. Sequencing of naive, central memory and regulatory T cell samples gave an average of roughly 4 million reads. Clones were read by immunoSEQ multiplex PCR, and TCRdb kept only the in-frame ones, dropping some. The table records about 710,000 clones, around 15% of them present only once. Each sorted population was over 95% pure. Study observations and caveats: When Type 1 diabetes patients were examined, their TCRB CDR3s proved moderately but significantly shorter in all four CD4+ subsets. VDJ junctions from type 1 diabetes patients carried fewer insertions and larger deletions.

Sequenced sample: naive CD4+ T cells from blood. The receptor's source is a man aged 18 to 29 with type 1 diabetes.

The CDR3 reads CASSEYGDQPQHF. The DNA for the CDR3 is TGTGCCAGCAGTGAATATGGCGATCAGCCCCAGCATTTT. This chain uses TRBV25-1 with TRBJ1-5; D is ambiguous. The length of the CDR3 is 13 residues. Trimming stripped 0 bases from V and 5 bases from J, with 5 bases between. Germline CDR1 is MGHDK and CDR2 is SYGVNS. Full variable domain (remainder filled in from reference TRBV25-1 and TRBJ1-5): EADIYQTPRYLVIGTGKKITLECSQTMGHDKMYWYQQDPGMELHLIHYSYGVNSTEKGDLSSESTVSRIRTEHFPLTLESARPSHTSQYLCASSEYGDQPQHFGDGTRLSIL.